A selection of T cell receptor beta chains follows, all from one sample in a study of CD8+CD57+ T cells in acquired aplastic anemia. MiXCR, run by TCRdb on the reads, gives a single entry per CDR3 protein. Of 200,000 or so distinct CDR3 sequences listed, approximately 65% were seen once; the top ten hold 58%. Specimen: sorted CD4+, CD8+, or CD8+CD57+ T cells (not recorded which) from PBMCs. The receptors come from a human donor with aplastic anemia. Each CDR3 is given with its conserved first and last residue. The D gene is left open where the match is weak.

TRBV5-1	TRBD2	TRBJ2-7	CASSLGGGGAEEQYF
TRBV5-1	TRBD1	TRBJ2-7	CASSPNPGTGTYEQYF
TRBV7-2	.	TRBJ2-7	CASSLWGDEQYF
TRBV19	TRBD1	TRBJ2-2	CASSTTGEYALEPGELFF
TRBV7-3	TRBD2	TRBJ2-1	CASSPRGLANEQFF
TRBV7-2	.	TRBJ1-2	CASSLISGVQGYTF
TRBV29-1	TRBD1	TRBJ1-1	CSVRQGNTEAFF
TRBV5-1	.	TRBJ1-1	CASSPPGVGPEAFF
TRBV2	.	TRBJ2-5	CASSFLETQYF
TRBV5-1	.	TRBJ2-5	CASSLGGGTQETQYF
TRBV10-3	TRBD2	TRBJ2-5	CAISIAGGSQETQYF
TRBV20-1	.	TRBJ2-4	CSAEDFRGNPNIQYF
TRBV5-8	.	TRBJ2-3	CASSVLGDTQYF
TRBV9	.	TRBJ2-3	CASSAEVQTTDTQYF
TRBV5-1	TRBD1	TRBJ1-5	CASRTGRRNQPQHF
TRBV20-1	.	TRBJ2-7	CSARGLDSSYEQYF
TRBV10-3	TRBD2	TRBJ2-1	CAISESFDTSDEQFF
TRBV15	.	TRBJ2-3	CATSRDPGQITGTQYF
TRBV5-1	.	TRBJ2-1	CASSLVDRSGFDEQFF
TRBV7-9	TRBD1	TRBJ1-2	CASSLGDSLANYGYTF
TRBV7-6	.	TRBJ2-7	CASSLLGGFYEQYF
TRBV7-2	.	TRBJ1-3	CASSWGRSGNTIYF